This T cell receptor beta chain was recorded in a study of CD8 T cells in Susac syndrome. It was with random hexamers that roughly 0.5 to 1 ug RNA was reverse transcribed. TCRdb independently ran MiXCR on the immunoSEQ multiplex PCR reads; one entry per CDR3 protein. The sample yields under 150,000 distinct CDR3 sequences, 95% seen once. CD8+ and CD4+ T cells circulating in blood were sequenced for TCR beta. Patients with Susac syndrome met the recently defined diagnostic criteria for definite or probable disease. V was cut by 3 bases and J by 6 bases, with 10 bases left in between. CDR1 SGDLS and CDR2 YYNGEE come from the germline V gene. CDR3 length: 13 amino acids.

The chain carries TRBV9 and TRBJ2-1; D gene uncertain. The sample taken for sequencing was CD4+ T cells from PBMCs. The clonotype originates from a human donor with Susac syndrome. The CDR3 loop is CASSADPSNEQFF. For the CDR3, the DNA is TGTGCCAGCAGCGCGGACCCCTCCAATGAGCAGTTCTTC. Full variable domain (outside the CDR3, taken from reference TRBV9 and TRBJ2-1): DSGVTQTPKHLITATGQRVTLRCSPRSGDLSVYWYQQSLDQGLQFLIQYYNGEERAKGNILERFSAQQFPDLHSELNLSSLELGDSALYFCASSADPSNEQFFGPGTRLTVL.